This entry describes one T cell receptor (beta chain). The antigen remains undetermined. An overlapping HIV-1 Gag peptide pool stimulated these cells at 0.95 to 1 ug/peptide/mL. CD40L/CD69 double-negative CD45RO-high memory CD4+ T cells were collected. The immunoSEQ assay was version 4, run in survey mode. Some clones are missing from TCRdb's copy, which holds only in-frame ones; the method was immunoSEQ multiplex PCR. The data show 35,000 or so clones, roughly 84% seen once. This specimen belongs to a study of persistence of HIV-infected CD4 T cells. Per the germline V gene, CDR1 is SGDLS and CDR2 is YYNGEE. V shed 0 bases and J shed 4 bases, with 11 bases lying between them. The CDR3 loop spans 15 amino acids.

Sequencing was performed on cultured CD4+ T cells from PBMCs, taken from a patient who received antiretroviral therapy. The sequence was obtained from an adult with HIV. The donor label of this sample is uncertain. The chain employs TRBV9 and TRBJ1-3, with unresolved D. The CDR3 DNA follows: TGTGCCAGCAGCGTAGCTTCCGGGGTAGGAAACACCATATATTTT. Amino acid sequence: CASSVASGVGNTIYF.